This T cell receptor (beta chain) stems from a study of blood T cell repertoires in COVID-19. Overall study: Specimens from acute and convalescent COVID-19 originated in the United States, Italy and Spain. PBMCs, B-cell-depleted T cells, or T cells were the source of the cDNA or gDNA that made up the material.

With V trimmed by 3 bases and J by 6 bases, 18 bases remained unmatched. CDR1 is KGHSH and CDR2 is LQKENI in the germline V gene. The CDR3 extends over 18 amino acids. The authors' processing: By means of reference gene primer amplification, nucleated cell counts were estimated. TCRdb keeps only in-frame clones here, not all; method: immunoSEQ multiplex PCR. V, J and clone size derive from that table, while D and trimming were established from the DNA sequence. The sample contains tens of thousands of clones, around 90% of which appear only once. Sequenced material: peripheral blood. This TCR was recovered from an elderly woman with acute or convalescent COVID-19. The chain joins TRBV18 to TRBJ1-2; 8 bases match TRBD1. The DNA of the CDR3 is TGTGCCAGCTCACCCAGCTCTTCCCCCCGGACAGGGATCGATGGCTACACCTTC. Residues: CASSPSSSPRTGIDGYTF.